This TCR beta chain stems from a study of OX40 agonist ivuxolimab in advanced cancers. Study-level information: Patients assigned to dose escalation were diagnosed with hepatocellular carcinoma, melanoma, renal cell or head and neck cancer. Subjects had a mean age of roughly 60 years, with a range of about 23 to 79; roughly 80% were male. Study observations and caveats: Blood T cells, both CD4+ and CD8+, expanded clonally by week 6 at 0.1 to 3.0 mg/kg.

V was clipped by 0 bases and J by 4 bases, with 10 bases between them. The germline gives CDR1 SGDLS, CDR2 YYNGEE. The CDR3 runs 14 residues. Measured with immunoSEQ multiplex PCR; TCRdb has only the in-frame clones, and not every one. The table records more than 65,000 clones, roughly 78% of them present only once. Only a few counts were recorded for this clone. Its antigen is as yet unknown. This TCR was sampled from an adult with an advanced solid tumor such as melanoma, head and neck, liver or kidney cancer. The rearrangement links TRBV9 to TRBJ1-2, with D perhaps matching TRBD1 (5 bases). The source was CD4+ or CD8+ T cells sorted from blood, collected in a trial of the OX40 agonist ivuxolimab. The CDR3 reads CASSVDGGFYGYTF. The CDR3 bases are TGTGCCAGCAGCGTAGATGGGGGGTTCTATGGCTACACCTTC.